The 14 T cell receptor beta chains below were found in one sample sequenced in a study of shared clonotypes between healthy human individuals. CD45RO-negative cells were positively selected for CCR7, leaving out terminally differentiated effector memory CD45RA+ cells. Libraries were prepared by immunoSEQ multiplex PCR; TCRdb keeps only in-frame clonotypes and omits some of them. The sample gives some 2,100,000 clones, about 92% of which show up once; roughly 1.7% is in the top ten. Sample: naive CD8+ T cells from PBMCs. These receptors originate from a man between 18 and 29 years old in good health. Some clones in this sample may be carry-over from other donors' samples.

V usage is TRBV27 and J usage is TRBJ2-3; TRBD1 is a possible D gene (7 bases). Trimming left V 6 bases short and J 2 bases short, with 21 bases between. The CDR3 covers 17 residues. The germline V gene encodes CDR1 MNHEY and CDR2 SMNVEV (reference sequence). In DNA, the CDR3 is TGTGCCAGCAGCGGGGGCGAGGTAGGGACAGACACAGATACGCAGTATTTT. It yields the protein CASSGGEVGTDTDTQYF.

This clone was detected only a few times. At the DNA level, this CDR3 is encoded by other sequences in the same sample as well. The gene calls are TRBV9 and TRBJ2-7; tentatively, D is TRBD1 (5 bases). The CDR3 is 11 amino acids. Trimming took 3 bases from V and 4 from J, leaving 5 bases between them. CDR1 and CDR2 (germline): SGDLS, YYNGEE. This CDR3 is CASSEGYEQYF. The CDR3 DNA sequence: TGTGCCAGCAGCGAGGGGTACGAGCAGTACTTC.

This clone was recorded once. The chain links TRBV7-6 to TRBJ2-6, with TRBD1 identical over 12 bases. The CDR3 loop spans 18 amino acids. J was trimmed by 4 bases and V by 6 bases; bases with no gene match: 10. Germline CDR1 SGHVS, CDR2 FNYEAQ. The CDR3 DNA reads TGTGCCAGCAGAGGATTCCGGGACAGGGGGCTCGGGGCCAACGTCCTGACTTTC. Protein product: CASRGFRDRGLGANVLTF.

V and J are TRBV28 and TRBJ2-7; D is perhaps TRBD1 (6 bases). The V gene lost 3 bases and the J gene lost 3 bases, with 27 bases spanning the gap. This CDR3 comprises 19 residues. From germline, CDR1 is MDHEN and CDR2 SYDVKM. For the CDR3, the DNA is TGTGCCAGCAGTTTGTTCCCCACCCCCGTCCAGGGACACAACTACGAGCAGTACTTC. It specifies CASSLFPTPVQGHNYEQYF.

The CDR3, as DNA: TGTGCCAGCAGCTTCAGGACAGGGGGTAATGAAAAACTGTTTTTT. This translates into CASSFRTGGNEKLFF. The chain recombines TRBV5-8 with TRBJ1-4; 10 bases map to TRBD1. Germline V gene sequence: CDR1 SGHTS, CDR2 YDEGEE. This CDR3 region has 15 residues. With V trimmed by 2 bases and J by 4 bases, 2 bases remained unmatched.

This chain uses TRBV11-3 with TRBJ2-3; the D is unclear. The V gene's germline CDR1 is SGHNT and CDR2 YENEEA. The CDR3 sequence is 14 residues long. Trimming pared 1 base from V and 4 bases from J, leaving 9 bases between. CDR3 in DNA: TGTGCCAGCAGCTTAGGGGCCGACCCAGATACGCAGTATTTT. This sequence encodes CASSLGADPDTQYF.

The chain combines TRBV28 with TRBJ2-7; D is undetermined. Trimming removed 6 bases at V and 1 base at J, with 16 bases between. The CDR3 contains 15 residues. CDR1 and CDR2 (germline): MDHEN, SYDVKM. This chain's CDR3 is CASRFMDGWSYEQYF. CDR3 nucleotide sequence: TGTGCCAGCAGATTTATGGACGGATGGTCCTACGAGCAGTACTTC.

This chain uses TRBV11-2 with TRBJ2-1; 10 nucleotides agree with TRBD2. This CDR3 region has 18 residues. Germline lookup yields CDR1 SGHAT and CDR2 FQNNGV. With V trimmed by 0 bases and J by 9 bases, 14 bases remained unmatched. The CDR3 DNA reads as TGTGCCAGCAGCTTAGATTGGCTAGCGGGAGACTCGAGCCTTGAGCAGTTCTTC. This codes for CASSLDWLAGDSSLEQFF.

This clone was seen just once. The chain recombines TRBV9 with TRBJ2-7; 9 bases are shared with TRBD1. Per the germline V gene, CDR1 is SGDLS and CDR2 is YYNGEE. Trimming at V came to 0 bases and at J to 3 bases, leaving 7 bases not matched to a gene. This CDR3 has 16 residues. The CDR3 region is CASSVGGWGQGYEQYF. The CDR3 nucleotides read TGTGCCAGCAGCGTAGGAGGGTGGGGACAGGGCTACGAGCAGTACTTC. The whole variable domain, remainder taken from reference TRBV9 and TRBJ2-7, is DSGVTQTPKHLITATGQRVTLRCSPRSGDLSVYWYQQSLDQGLQFLIQYYNGEERAKGNILERFSAQQFPDLHSELNLSSLELGDSALYFCASSVGGWGQGYEQYFGPGTRLTVT.

The V gene is TRBV5-1, the J gene TRBJ1-1; maybe TRBD1 (5 bases). The length of the CDR3 is 16 residues. Trimming shortened V by 0 bases and J by 1 base, and 13 bases separated the two germline ends. Germline loops: CDR1 SGHRS, CDR2 YFSETQ. CDR3 residues: CASSLVGEFENTEAFF. For the CDR3, the DNA is TGCGCCAGCAGCTTGGTAGGGGAGTTTGAGAACACTGAAGCTTTCTTT. The whole variable domain, filled in from reference TRBV5-1 and TRBJ1-1, reads KAGVTQTPRYLIKTRGQQVTLSCSPISGHRSVSWYQQTPGQGLQFLFEYFSETQRNKGNFPGRFSGRQFSNSRSEMNVSTLELGDSALYLCASSLVGEFENTEAFFGQGTRLTVV.

V gene TRBV4-1 combines with J gene TRBJ2-3; 12 bases map to TRBD2. J was trimmed by 0 bases and V by 4 bases; bases with no gene match: 5. Germline CDR1 is MGHRA and CDR2 is YSYEKL. The CDR3 is 17 amino acids. The CDR3 nucleotides are TGCGCCAGCAGCCCACGGACTAGCGGGGTTAGCACAGATACGCAGTATTTT. Translating gives CASSPRTSGVSTDTQYF.

J is TRBJ1-1 and V is TRBV9; maybe TRBD1 (6 bases). The length of the CDR3 is 17 residues. Germline V gives CDR1 SGDLS, CDR2 YYNGEE. Trimming cost V 0 bases and J 2 bases, with 17 bases left between them. The CDR3 DNA sequence: TGTGCCAGCAGCGTAGGGAGGGAGACAGGCCCAAACACTGAAGCTTTCTTT. It is translated as CASSVGRETGPNTEAFF.

The table lists this clone with a few counts. V and J are TRBV14 and TRBJ1-3; D is uncertain. Germline V CDR1 and CDR2: SGHDN, FVKESK. V shed 4 bases and J shed 4 bases, with 5 bases lying between them. CDR3 length: 12 amino acids. CDR3 sequence: CASSRGGNTIYF. CDR3 DNA sequence: TGTGCCAGCAGCCGAGGAGGAAACACCATATATTTT.

V usage is TRBV6-1 and J usage is TRBJ2-7; 9 bases agree with TRBD1. Trimming cost V 4 bases and J 5 bases; bases outside gene matches: 6. The CDR3 contains 14 residues. Germline V CDR1 and CDR2: MNHNS, SASEGT. The CDR3: CASSVADRGHEQYF. The CDR3 DNA reads TGTGCCAGCAGTGTCGCGGACAGGGGCCACGAGCAGTACTTC.